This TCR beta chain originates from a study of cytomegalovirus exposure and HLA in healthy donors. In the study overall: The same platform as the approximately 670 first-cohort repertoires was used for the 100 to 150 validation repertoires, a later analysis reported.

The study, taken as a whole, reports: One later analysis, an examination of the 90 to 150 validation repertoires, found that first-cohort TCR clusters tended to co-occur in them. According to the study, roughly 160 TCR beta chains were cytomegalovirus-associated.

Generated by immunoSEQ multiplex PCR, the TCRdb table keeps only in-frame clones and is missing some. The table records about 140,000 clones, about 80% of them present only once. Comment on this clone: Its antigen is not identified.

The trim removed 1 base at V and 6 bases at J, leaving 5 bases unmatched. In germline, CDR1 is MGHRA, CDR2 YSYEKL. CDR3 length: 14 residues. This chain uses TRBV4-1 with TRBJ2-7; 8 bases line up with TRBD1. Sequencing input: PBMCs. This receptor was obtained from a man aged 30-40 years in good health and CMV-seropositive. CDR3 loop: CASSQVAGGFEQYF. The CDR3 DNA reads TGCGCCAGCAGCCAAGTTGCAGGGGGCTTCGAGCAGTACTTC.